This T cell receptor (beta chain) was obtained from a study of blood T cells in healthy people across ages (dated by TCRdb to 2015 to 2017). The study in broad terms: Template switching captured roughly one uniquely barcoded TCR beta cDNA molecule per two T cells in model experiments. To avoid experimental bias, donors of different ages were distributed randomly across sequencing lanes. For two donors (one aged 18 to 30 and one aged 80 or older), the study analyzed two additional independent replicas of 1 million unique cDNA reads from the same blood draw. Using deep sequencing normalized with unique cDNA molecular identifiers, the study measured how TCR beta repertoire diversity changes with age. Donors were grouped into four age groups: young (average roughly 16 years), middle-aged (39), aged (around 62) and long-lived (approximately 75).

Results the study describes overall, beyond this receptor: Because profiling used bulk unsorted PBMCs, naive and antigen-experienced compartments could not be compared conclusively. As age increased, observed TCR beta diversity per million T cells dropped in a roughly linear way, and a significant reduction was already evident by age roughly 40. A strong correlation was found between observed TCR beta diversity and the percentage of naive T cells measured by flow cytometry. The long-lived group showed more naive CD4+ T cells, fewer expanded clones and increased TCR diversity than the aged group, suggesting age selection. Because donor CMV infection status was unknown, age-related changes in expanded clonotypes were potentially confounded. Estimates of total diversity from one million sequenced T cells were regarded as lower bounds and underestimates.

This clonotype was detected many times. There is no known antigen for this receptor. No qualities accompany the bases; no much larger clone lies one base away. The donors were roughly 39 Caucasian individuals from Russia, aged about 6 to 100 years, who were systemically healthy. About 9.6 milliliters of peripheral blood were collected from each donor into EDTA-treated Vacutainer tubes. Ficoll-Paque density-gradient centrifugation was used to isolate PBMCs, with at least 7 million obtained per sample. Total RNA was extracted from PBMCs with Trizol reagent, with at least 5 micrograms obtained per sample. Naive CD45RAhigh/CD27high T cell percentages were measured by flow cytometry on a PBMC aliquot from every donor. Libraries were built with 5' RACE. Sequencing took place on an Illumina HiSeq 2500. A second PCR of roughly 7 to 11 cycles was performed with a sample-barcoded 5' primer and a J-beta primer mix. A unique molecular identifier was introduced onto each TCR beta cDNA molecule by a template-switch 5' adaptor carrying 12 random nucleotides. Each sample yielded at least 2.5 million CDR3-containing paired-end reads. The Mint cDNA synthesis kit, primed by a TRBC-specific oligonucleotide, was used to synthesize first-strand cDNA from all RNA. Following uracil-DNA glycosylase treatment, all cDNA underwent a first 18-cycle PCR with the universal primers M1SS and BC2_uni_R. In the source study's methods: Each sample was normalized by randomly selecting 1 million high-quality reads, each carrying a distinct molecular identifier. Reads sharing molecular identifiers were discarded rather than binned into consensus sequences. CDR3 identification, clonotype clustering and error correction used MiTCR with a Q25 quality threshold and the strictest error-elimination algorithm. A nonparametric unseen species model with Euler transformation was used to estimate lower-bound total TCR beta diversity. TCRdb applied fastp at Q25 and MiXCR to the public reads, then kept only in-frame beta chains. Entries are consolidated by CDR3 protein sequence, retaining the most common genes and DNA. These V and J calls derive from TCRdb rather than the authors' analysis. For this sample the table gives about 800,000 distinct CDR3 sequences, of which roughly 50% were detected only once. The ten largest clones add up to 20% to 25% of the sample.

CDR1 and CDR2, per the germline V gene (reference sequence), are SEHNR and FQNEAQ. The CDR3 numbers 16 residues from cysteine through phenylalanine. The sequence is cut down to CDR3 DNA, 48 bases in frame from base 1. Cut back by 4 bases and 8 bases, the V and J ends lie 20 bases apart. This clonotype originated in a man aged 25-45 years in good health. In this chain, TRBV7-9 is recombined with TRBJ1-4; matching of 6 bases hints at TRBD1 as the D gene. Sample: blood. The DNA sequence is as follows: TGTGCCAGCAGCTCTACTCAGGGGTTTAGTCGGGAAAAACTGTTTTTT. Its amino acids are CASSSTQGFSREKLFF.